This T cell receptor (beta chain) was sequenced for a study of blood T cell repertoires in COVID-19. This study enrolled people aged roughly 18 to 89 from about 26 US geographic areas. Allocation to cohorts depended on clinical history reported by the participants. Data came from immunoSEQ multiplex PCR; TCRdb stores just in-frame clones and leaves some out. The sample includes around 290,000 clones, about 89% seen only once; the top ten take about 2.7%. Germline CDR1 is SEHNR and CDR2 is FQNEAQ (reference sequence). This CDR3 has 16 residues. V lost 3 bases and J lost 1; bases outside the gene matches: 6.

This sequence was found in a woman between 18 and 30 years old who had recovered from COVID-19. The chain joins TRBV7-9 to TRBJ2-7; TRBD1 matches 10 bases. Sequencing was performed on PBMCs or T cells enriched from blood (not recorded which). CDR3 nucleotides: TGTGCCAGCAGCTTCGGAGGGACAGGGGAATCCTACGAGCAGTACTTC. Amino acid sequence: CASSFGGTGESYEQYF.